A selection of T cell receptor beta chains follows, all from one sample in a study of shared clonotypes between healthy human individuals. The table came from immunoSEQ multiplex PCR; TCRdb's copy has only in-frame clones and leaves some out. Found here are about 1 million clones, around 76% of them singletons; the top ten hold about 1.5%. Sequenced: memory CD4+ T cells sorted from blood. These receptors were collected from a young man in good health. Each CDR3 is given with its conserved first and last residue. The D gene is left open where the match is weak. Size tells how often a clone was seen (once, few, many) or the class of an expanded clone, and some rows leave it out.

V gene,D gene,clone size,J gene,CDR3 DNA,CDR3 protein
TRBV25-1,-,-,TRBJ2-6,TGTGCCAGCAGATCCCAGTCTGGGGCCAACGTCCTGACTTTC,CASRSQSGANVLTF
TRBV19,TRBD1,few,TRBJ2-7,TGTGCCAGTAGTATTCGGGACAGGGGGATTCACGAGCAGTACTTC,CASSIRDRGIHEQYF
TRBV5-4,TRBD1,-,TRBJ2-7,TGTGCCAGCAGCTTCGATAGGGGACAGAGCTACGAGCAGTACTTC,CASSFDRGQSYEQYF
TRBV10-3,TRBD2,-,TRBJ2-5,TGTGCCATCAGTGTATCAGCGGGGGGGAGAGAGACCCAGTACTTC,CAISVSAGGRETQYF
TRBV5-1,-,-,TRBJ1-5,TGCGCCAGCAGCTTGGCGGGTTATCAGCCCCAGCATTTT,CASSLAGYQPQHF
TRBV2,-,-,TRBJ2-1,TGTGCCAGCAGTATGGGGTCTGAGCAGTTCTTC,CASSMGSEQFF
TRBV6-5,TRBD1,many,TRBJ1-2,TGTGCCAGCAGGCCCCCCGGGACAGGGGTGGATGGCTACACCTTC,CASRPPGTGVDGYTF
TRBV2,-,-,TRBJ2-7,TGTGCCAGCAGTGAATCGGACCCGTCGAGGCAGTACTTC,CASSESDPSRQYF
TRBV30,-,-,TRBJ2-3,TGTGCCTGGAGTCCAGGGGCAAATACGCAGTATTTT,CAWSPGANTQYF
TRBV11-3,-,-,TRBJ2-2,TGTGCCAGCAGCTTATATTCAGGGAAGGGCACCGGGGAGCTGTTTTTT,CASSLYSGKGTGELFF
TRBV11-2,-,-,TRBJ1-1,TGTGCCAGCAGCCCGGGGGTCGTCACTGAAGCTTTCTTT,CASSPGVVTEAFF
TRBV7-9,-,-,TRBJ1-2,TGTGCCAGCAGCTTAATGCGGCCAGAGGGTGGCTACACCTTC,CASSLMRPEGGYTF
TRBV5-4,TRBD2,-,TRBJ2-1,TGTGCCAGCAGCTTAGGGACTAGCGGGTCCTACAATGAGCAGTTCTTC,CASSLGTSGSYNEQFF
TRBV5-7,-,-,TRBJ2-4,TGTGCCAGCAGCCAATTACAGGGGGGGCAAAACATTCAGTACTTC,CASSQLQGGQNIQYF
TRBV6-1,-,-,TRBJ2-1,TGTGCCAGCAGTCTAACAGGGTCTCATGAGCAGTTCTTC,CASSLTGSHEQFF
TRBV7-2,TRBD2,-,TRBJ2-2,TGTGCCAGCAGCCTACTAGCGGTAGTGGGCACCGGGGAGCTGTTTTTT,CASSLLAVVGTGELFF
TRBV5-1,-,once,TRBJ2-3,TGCGCCAGCAGCTTGGGGCACGCTCTCACAGATACGCAGTATTTT,CASSLGHALTDTQYF
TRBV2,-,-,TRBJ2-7,TGTGCCAGCGGGGCTACCTCCGTCGGAGAGCAGTACTTC,CASGATSVGEQYF
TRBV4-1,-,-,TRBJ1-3,TGCGCCAGCAACCCCTTCGAGAGCTCTGGAAACACCATATATTTT,CASNPFESSGNTIYF
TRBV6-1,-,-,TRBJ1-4,TGTGCCAGCAGTGGCTTAAGTGAAAAACTGTTTTTT,CASSGLSEKLFF
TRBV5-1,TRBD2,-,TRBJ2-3,TGCGCCAGCAGCTTGGCCCGGACTAGCGGAAACACAGATACGCAGTATTTT,CASSLARTSGNTDTQYF
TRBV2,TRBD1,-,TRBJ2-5,TGTGCCAGCAGTGAACTGTGGGACAGGGCCCAAGAGACCCAGTACTTC,CASSELWDRAQETQYF